This T cell receptor (beta chain) was observed in a study of T-cell reconstitution after alpha-beta-depleted transplantation in children (TCRdb year 2016). With regard to the full study: Using TCR repertoire profiling, the study followed T-cell immune reconstitution in a quantitative way in children after TCRalphabeta/CD19-depleted allogeneic hematopoietic cell transplantation.

The library was prepared using PCR. The data were produced on an Illumina HiSeq 2500. TCR libraries were prepared with molecular barcoding, using unique molecular identifiers to normalize TCRbeta repertoire quantification. The raw public reads went through TCRdb reprocessing: fastp at Q25, MiXCR clone calling, in-frame beta chains kept. Every distinct CDR3 protein forms one entry, paired with its most common genes and DNA. This sample comprises hundreds of thousands of distinct CDR3 sequences, about 11% of them detected only once. The top ten clonotypes cover around 3% of the sample. This clonotype showed up just a few times. Its antigen is still unknown. Qualities for individual bases were not recorded, and no much larger clone is one base off. This clonotype was obtained from a human donor who donated a stem cell graft to a child with acute lymphoblastic leukemia. The sample here was PBMCs from the stem cell graft donor, taken from the stem cell graft.

The DNA reads TGCGCCAGCAGCCAAGATCCCCCTAGCATGGCCGGGGAGCTGTTTTTT. Its protein is CASSQDPPSMAGELFF. This chain is built from TRBV4-3 and TRBJ2-2, with TRBD2 perhaps the D gene, on 5 matching bases. Sequences LGHNA (CDR1) and YSLEER (CDR2) are obtained from the germline V gene. The CDR3 runs 16 amino acids, cysteine and phenylalanine included. Only the CDR3 part of the read is kept: 48 bases, read in frame from the first base. V drops 0 bases and J drops 6 bases, leaving 14 bases in between.